Listed below are T cell receptor beta chains from one sample, sequenced in a study of shared clonotypes between healthy human individuals. Repertoires were generated with immunoSEQ multiplex PCR, while TCRdb's copy carries only in-frame clones and drops some. The sample lists about 2.1 million clones, roughly 91% occurring once. The source material was naive CD8+ T cells from PBMCs. Receptors originate from a man aged 18-30 years in good health. Some clones in this sample may be carry-over from other donors' samples. Both conserved end residues are part of each CDR3. The order of the fields is V gene, J gene, D gene, clone size, CDR3 protein, CDR3 DNA. D genes are given only for firm matches. Rows give clone size only sometimes, using once, few, many, or a class for an expanded clone.

v_gene: TRBV6-5
j_gene: TRBJ1-1
d_gene: .
abundance: once
CDR3aa: CASSYSGGTAFF
CDR3nt: TGTGCCAGCAGTTACTCGGGGGGTACCGCTTTCTTT

v_gene: TRBV4-1
j_gene: TRBJ2-4
d_gene: TRBD1
abundance: .
CDR3aa: CASSQIPTGATKNIQYF
CDR3nt: TGCGCCAGCAGCCAAATACCAACAGGGGCAACCAAAAACATTCAGTACTTC

v_gene: TRBV20-1
j_gene: TRBJ2-7
d_gene: .
abundance: .
CDR3aa: CSAPGGLEQYF
CDR3nt: TGCAGTGCTCCCGGGGGCCTCGAGCAGTACTTC

v_gene: TRBV10-2
j_gene: TRBJ2-7
d_gene: TRBD2
abundance: .
CDR3aa: CASSDGTSGRWYEQYF
CDR3nt: TGCGCCAGCAGTGATGGGACTAGCGGGAGGTGGTACGAGCAGTACTTC

v_gene: TRBV29-1
j_gene: TRBJ2-7
d_gene: TRBD2
abundance: .
CDR3aa: CSVLAGDYEQYF
CDR3nt: TGCAGCGTCCTAGCGGGGGACTACGAGCAGTACTTC

v_gene: TRBV6-5
j_gene: TRBJ1-2
d_gene: .
abundance: .
CDR3aa: CASSYDRDPAGYTF
CDR3nt: TGTGCCAGCAGTTACGACAGAGACCCTGCTGGCTACACCTTC

v_gene: TRBV2
j_gene: TRBJ2-5
d_gene: TRBD2
abundance: .
CDR3aa: CASRWDGGAETQYF
CDR3nt: TGTGCCAGCAGGTGGGACGGGGGGGCGGAGACCCAGTACTTC

v_gene: TRBV28
j_gene: TRBJ1-2
d_gene: TRBD1
abundance: .
CDR3aa: CASTDEGGIFYGYTF
CDR3nt: TGTGCCAGCACCGACGAAGGGGGCATTTTCTATGGCTACACCTTC

v_gene: TRBV28
j_gene: TRBJ2-3
d_gene: .
abundance: .
CDR3aa: CASRRGGPGSTDTQYF
CDR3nt: TGTGCCAGCAGACGAGGAGGTCCCGGAAGCACAGATACGCAGTATTTT

v_gene: TRBV11-2
j_gene: TRBJ1-3
d_gene: .
abundance: .
CDR3aa: CASSPGDSGNTIYF
CDR3nt: TGTGCCAGCAGCCCCGGAGACTCTGGAAACACCATATATTTT

v_gene: TRBV7-9
j_gene: TRBJ2-2
d_gene: TRBD2
abundance: .
CDR3aa: CASSFTGLAANTGELFF
CDR3nt: TGTGCCAGCAGCTTCACGGGACTAGCGGCGAACACCGGGGAGCTGTTTTTT

v_gene: TRBV27
j_gene: TRBJ2-7
d_gene: .
abundance: once
CDR3aa: CASSFSGTAYEQYF
CDR3nt: TGTGCCAGCAGTTTTTCTGGGACCGCCTACGAGCAGTACTTC

v_gene: TRBV9
j_gene: TRBJ2-5
d_gene: .
abundance: .
CDR3aa: CASSAYGAAQETQYF
CDR3nt: TGTGCCAGCAGCGCCTACGGGGCGGCTCAAGAGACCCAGTACTTC

v_gene: TRBV4-1
j_gene: TRBJ2-7
d_gene: .
abundance: .
CDR3aa: CASSQGSRGYEQYF
CDR3nt: TGCGCCAGCAGCCAAGGTAGTAGGGGCTACGAGCAGTACTTC

v_gene: TRBV5-6
j_gene: TRBJ1-2
d_gene: .
abundance: .
CDR3aa: CASTGREGRFRYGYTF
CDR3nt: TGTGCCAGCACCGGGCGGGAAGGCAGGTTTCGGTATGGCTACACCTTC

v_gene: TRBV9
j_gene: TRBJ2-7
d_gene: TRBD2
abundance: .
CDR3aa: CASSVAGAGAPYEQYF
CDR3nt: TGTGCCAGCAGCGTAGCTGGAGCGGGAGCCCCCTACGAGCAGTACTTC

v_gene: TRBV28
j_gene: TRBJ2-1
d_gene: .
abundance: once
CDR3aa: CASSLWLGDNEQFF
CDR3nt: TGTGCCAGCAGTTTATGGCTGGGCGACAATGAGCAGTTCTTC

v_gene: TRBV2
j_gene: TRBJ1-2
d_gene: TRBD1
abundance: .
CDR3aa: CASSDVGQGAAYGYTF
CDR3nt: TGTGCCAGCAGCGACGTAGGACAGGGGGCGGCTTATGGCTACACCTTC

v_gene: TRBV7-2
j_gene: TRBJ2-5
d_gene: .
abundance: .
CDR3aa: CASSSGSLQSQETQYF
CDR3nt: TGTGCCAGCAGCTCCGGGTCGCTCCAAAGCCAAGAGACCCAGTACTTC

v_gene: TRBV4-1
j_gene: TRBJ1-5
d_gene: .
abundance: .
CDR3aa: CASSPRQGLNQPQHF
CDR3nt: TGCGCCAGCAGCCCCCGGCAGGGTTTAAATCAGCCCCAGCATTTT

v_gene: TRBV7-9
j_gene: TRBJ1-1
d_gene: .
abundance: .
CDR3aa: CASTQGGFTEAFF
CDR3nt: TGTGCCAGCACCCAAGGGGGATTCACTGAAGCTTTCTTT

v_gene: TRBV15
j_gene: TRBJ2-1
d_gene: .
abundance: .
CDR3aa: CATAGGGDEQFF
CDR3nt: TGTGCCACCGCCGGAGGGGGAGATGAGCAGTTCTTC

v_gene: TRBV7-9
j_gene: TRBJ2-7
d_gene: .
abundance: once
CDR3aa: CASSLDPGTYEQYF
CDR3nt: TGTGCCAGCAGCTTAGACCCAGGAACCTACGAGCAGTACTTC

v_gene: TRBV25-1
j_gene: TRBJ1-1
d_gene: TRBD1
abundance: .
CDR3aa: CASSQGANTEAFF
CDR3nt: TGTGCCAGCAGTCAGGGGGCCAACACTGAAGCTTTCTTT

v_gene: TRBV20-1
j_gene: TRBJ1-1
d_gene: .
abundance: once
CDR3aa: CSPPYVEAFF
CDR3nt: TGCAGCCCCCCGTATGTTGAAGCTTTCTTT

v_gene: TRBV19
j_gene: TRBJ1-3
d_gene: .
abundance: once
CDR3aa: CASSIIYPSAVDSGNTIYF
CDR3nt: TGTGCCAGTAGTATAATCTACCCCTCAGCCGTGGACTCTGGAAACACCATATATTTT

v_gene: TRBV11-2
j_gene: TRBJ2-2
d_gene: TRBD2
abundance: .
CDR3aa: CASSLDPSGGTGELFF
CDR3nt: TGTGCCAGCAGCTTGGACCCTTCGGGGGGCACCGGGGAGCTGTTTTTT

v_gene: TRBV28
j_gene: TRBJ2-7
d_gene: TRBD2
abundance: .
CDR3aa: CASRPTSGGTYEQYF
CDR3nt: TGTGCCAGCAGACCCACTAGCGGGGGGACCTACGAGCAGTACTTC

v_gene: TRBV27
j_gene: TRBJ2-5
d_gene: .
abundance: .
CDR3aa: CASSTTVGKETQYF
CDR3nt: TGTGCCAGCAGCACCACGGTGGGGAAGGAGACCCAGTACTTC

v_gene: TRBV11-2
j_gene: TRBJ2-7
d_gene: .
abundance: .
CDR3aa: CASSLGAGGPYEQYF
CDR3nt: TGTGCCAGCAGCTTAGGAGCCGGGGGCCCCTACGAGCAGTACTTC

v_gene: TRBV19
j_gene: TRBJ2-1
d_gene: TRBD1
abundance: .
CDR3aa: CASSMDRGKYNEQFF
CDR3nt: TGTGCCAGTAGTATGGACAGGGGGAAATACAATGAGCAGTTCTTC

v_gene: TRBV30
j_gene: TRBJ1-5
d_gene: .
abundance: .
CDR3aa: CAWSALGNQPQHF
CDR3nt: TGTGCCTGGAGTGCCCTAGGCAATCAGCCCCAGCATTTT

v_gene: TRBV14
j_gene: TRBJ1-2
d_gene: TRBD1
abundance: .
CDR3aa: CASSLGTGGRGYTF
CDR3nt: TGTGCCAGCAGCCTCGGGACAGGGGGTCGCGGCTACACCTTC

v_gene: TRBV15
j_gene: TRBJ2-1
d_gene: TRBD1
abundance: once
CDR3aa: CATSPGQGVLGEQFF
CDR3nt: TGTGCCACCAGCCCGGGACAGGGGGTTCTGGGTGAGCAGTTCTTC

v_gene: TRBV6-5
j_gene: TRBJ2-1
d_gene: .
abundance: .
CDR3aa: CASSYSGTNTYNEQFF
CDR3nt: TGTGCCAGCAGTTACTCCGGGACCAATACCTACAATGAGCAGTTCTTC

v_gene: TRBV6-6
j_gene: TRBJ1-1
d_gene: .
abundance: .
CDR3aa: CASSYSTGTNTEAFF
CDR3nt: TGTGCCAGCAGTTACTCGACCGGGACGAACACTGAAGCTTTCTTT

v_gene: TRBV21-1
j_gene: TRBJ2-5
d_gene: .
abundance: .
CDR3aa: CASSKLRTHTRETQYF
CDR3nt: TGTGCCAGCAGCAAACTTAGGACACACACGAGGGAGACCCAGTACTTC

v_gene: TRBV7-2
j_gene: TRBJ1-5
d_gene: .
abundance: .
CDR3aa: CASSLLHYSNQPQHF
CDR3nt: TGTGCCAGCAGCTTACTTCATTATAGCAATCAGCCCCAGCATTTT

v_gene: TRBV7-9
j_gene: TRBJ2-7
d_gene: .
abundance: .
CDR3aa: CASSGYRGKTYEQYF
CDR3nt: TGTGCCAGCAGCGGATACAGAGGGAAGACCTACGAGCAGTACTTC

v_gene: TRBV6-6
j_gene: TRBJ2-3
d_gene: TRBD2
abundance: .
CDR3aa: CASSLGTSGTDTQYF
CDR3nt: TGTGCCAGCAGTCTCGGGACTAGCGGCACAGATACGCAGTATTTT

v_gene: TRBV11-1
j_gene: TRBJ2-3
d_gene: .
abundance: .
CDR3aa: CASSLEGRPTDTQYF
CDR3nt: TGTGCCAGCAGCTTGGAGGGGAGACCCACAGATACGCAGTATTTT

v_gene: TRBV9
j_gene: TRBJ2-7
d_gene: TRBD2
abundance: .
CDR3aa: CASSSRTSGRAEEQYF
CDR3nt: TGTGCCAGCAGCTCCCGGACTAGCGGGAGGGCCGAGGAGCAGTACTTC

v_gene: TRBV19
j_gene: TRBJ2-3
d_gene: TRBD2
abundance: .
CDR3aa: CASSIRLGTSGGTDTQYF
CDR3nt: TGTGCCAGTAGTATAAGACTCGGGACTAGCGGGGGAACAGATACGCAGTATTTT

v_gene: TRBV19
j_gene: TRBJ1-5
d_gene: .
abundance: .
CDR3aa: CASSIALREYSNQPQHF
CDR3nt: TGTGCCAGTAGTATTGCTTTGAGAGAATATAGCAATCAGCCCCAGCATTTT

v_gene: TRBV28
j_gene: TRBJ2-3
d_gene: TRBD1
abundance: .
CDR3aa: CASSLQADRGPEDTQYF
CDR3nt: TGTGCCAGCAGTTTACAAGCGGACAGGGGGCCGGAAGATACGCAGTATTTT

v_gene: TRBV7-9
j_gene: TRBJ2-7
d_gene: .
abundance: .
CDR3aa: CASSLVPAGRDEQYF
CDR3nt: TGTGCCAGCAGCTTAGTCCCTGCAGGGAGAGACGAGCAGTACTTC

v_gene: TRBV19
j_gene: TRBJ2-1
d_gene: TRBD2
abundance: .
CDR3aa: CASSIRGRGDNEQFF
CDR3nt: TGTGCCAGTAGTATAAGAGGGAGGGGAGACAATGAGCAGTTCTTC

v_gene: TRBV2
j_gene: TRBJ1-2
d_gene: TRBD1
abundance: .
CDR3aa: CASSEAVENLTGYYGYTF
CDR3nt: TGTGCCAGCAGTGAAGCCGTTGAAAACCTGACAGGGTACTATGGCTACACCTTC